The 24 T cell receptor beta chains listed next were all sequenced from one sample in a study of read filtering for tumor transcriptome and immune sequencing. Molecular barcoded adaptors covering alpha/delta and beta/gamma chains were used on roughly 400 ng RNA. TCRdb used MiXCR to reprocess the reads, holding one entry per CDR3 protein. The sample shows fewer than 100,000 distinct CDR3 sequences, 9% to 15% of them seen only once. Input material: a population of CD138-negative cells sorted from bone marrow. The source of these receptors is a donor at least 40 years old with multiple myeloma.

Many counts were recorded for this clonotype. The chain employs TRBV29-1 and TRBJ2-3; TRBD2 matches 9 bases. Losses at the gene ends were 4 bases for V and 1 base for J; bases not matched to a gene: 12. The germline V gene encodes CDR1 SQVTM and CDR2 ANQGSEA. The length of the CDR3 is 17 residues. This CDR3 reads CSVVWREGSGRTDTQYF. DNA for the CDR3: TGCAGCGTTGTATGGCGGGAGGGTTCAGGGCGCACAGATACGCAGTATTTT.

This clonotype was seen at least ten times. The chain recombines TRBV20-1 with TRBJ2-7; D gene unclear. Between the trimmed V and J ends, which lost 0 bases and 3 bases, there was a span of 18 bases. The CDR3 consists of 16 residues. The germline V gene encodes CDR1 DFQATT and CDR2 SNEGSKA (reference sequence). The CDR3 loop reads CSARDAGYGVGYEQYF. CDR3 nucleotide sequence: TGCAGTGCTAGAGATGCCGGGTACGGTGTGGGCTACGAGCAGTACTTC.

About this clonotype itself: This may be a read error: a much more frequent sequence differs by one nucleotide. This sequence joins TRBV4-1 and TRBJ2-7; D not certain. V dropped 2 bases and J dropped 3 bases, with 14 bases sitting between them. The CDR3 contains 15 residues. The V gene's germline CDR1 is MGHRA and CDR2 YSYEKL. CDR3 in DNA: TGCGCCAGCAGCCAATCTTCTATGACCAGCTACGAGCAGTACTTC. Translating gives CASSQSSMTSYEQYF.

In this sample, this clonotype turned up many times. V gene TRBV20-1 combines with J gene TRBJ2-3, with D tentatively TRBD2 (5 bases). The CDR3 totals 13 residues. V lost 0 bases, J lost 8 bases, and 12 bases lay in between. In germline, CDR1 is DFQATT, CDR2 SNEGSKA (reference sequence). CDR3 sequence (DNA): TGCAGTGCTAGAGATCGGGTCGGAGGTACGCAGTATTTT. Translation gives CSARDRVGGTQYF.

Many counts were recorded for this clonotype. The V gene is TRBV5-1, the J gene TRBJ2-3; maybe TRBD2 (6 bases). Germline CDR1 and CDR2: SGHRS and YFSETQ. This CDR3 is 16 amino acids long. Trimming cost V 4 bases and J 0 bases, with 15 bases left between them. CDR3 nucleotide sequence: TGCGCCAGCAGCCCCGGGACTGGATCTAGCACAGATACGCAGTATTTT. Protein sequence: CASSPGTGSSTDTQYF. Filled out from reference TRBV5-1 and TRBJ2-3, the complete variable domain reads KAGVTQTPRYLIKTRGQQVTLSCSPISGHRSVSWYQQTPGQGLQFLFEYFSETQRNKGNFPGRFSGRQFSNSRSEMNVSTLELGDSALYLCASSPGTGSSTDTQYFGPGTRLTVL.

There are a few counts of this clonotype. V usage is TRBV29-1 and J usage is TRBJ2-5, with D perhaps matching TRBD2 (6 bases). There are 16 residues in the CDR3. CDR1 SQVTM and CDR2 ANQGSEA come from the germline V gene. Trimming removed 1 base at V and 5 bases at J, with 20 bases between. Here the CDR3 DNA reads TGCAGCGTTGAAGGCTACCCGGGAGAGAGTAGTGAGACCCAGTACTTC. Translated, it gives CSVEGYPGESSETQYF.

This clonotype was detected ten times or more. J is TRBJ1-2 and V is TRBV29-1; 9 nucleotides align to TRBD1. After removal of 6 bases from V and 4 bases from J, the junction contained 6 bases not matched to a gene. CDR3 length equals 13 residues. The germline gives CDR1 SQVTM, CDR2 ANQGSEA. The CDR3 region has the DNA TGCAGCGTCTCCGGGACAGGGCTCTATGGCTACACCTTC. Its protein product is CSVSGTGLYGYTF.

This clonotype has a count of ten or more. The chain links TRBV29-1 to TRBJ2-1; 8 nucleotides match TRBD1. There are 12 residues in the CDR3. J was trimmed by 4 bases and V by 6 bases; bases with no gene match: 2. Germline assignment: CDR1 SQVTM and CDR2 ANQGSEA. The CDR3 DNA reads as TGCAGCGTCGGGACAGGTTACAATGAGCAGTTCTTC. Translating it yields CSVGTGYNEQFF.

The V and J genes are TRBV7-9 and TRBJ1-1; a possible D gene is TRBD1 (5 bases). The CDR3 contains 14 residues. V dropped 2 bases and J dropped 4 bases, with 11 bases sitting between them. The V gene's germline CDR1 is SEHNR and CDR2 FQNEAQ (reference sequence). CDR3 residues: CASSLIGAGTEAFF. The CDR3 bases are TGTGCCAGCAGCTTAATCGGGGCGGGCACTGAAGCTTTCTTT.

The rearrangement joins TRBV28 to TRBJ2-1; 11 bases are a match to TRBD2. After removal of 4 bases from V and 6 bases from J, the junction contained 11 bases not matched to a gene. The CDR3 has 17 residues. Germline loops: CDR1 MDHEN, CDR2 SYDVKM. CDR3 sequence reads: CASSSRVAGGPSNEQFF. The CDR3 DNA follows: TGTGCCAGCAGTTCGAGGGTAGCGGGAGGGCCCTCCAATGAGCAGTTCTTC.

The table lists this clonotype with many counts. The chain recombines TRBV12-3 or TRBV12-4 with TRBJ2-2; no clear D gene. CDR3 length equals 11 residues. The ends were cut back, 2 bases at V and 8 bases at J, with 3 bases in the middle. Written as DNA, the CDR3 is TGTGCCAGCAGTTTAAGAGGGGAGCTGTTTTTT. It yields the protein CASSLRGELFF.

Ten or more counts support this clonotype. The chain couples TRBV18 to TRBJ2-2; no clear D. The CDR3 covers 15 residues. The ends were cut back, 0 bases at V and 1 base at J, with 6 bases in the middle. CDR1 and CDR2 (germline): KGHSH, LQKENI. The CDR3 nucleotides are TGTGCCAGCTCACCACCAGCAGGGAACACCGGGGAGCTGTTTTTT. Translating it yields CASSPPAGNTGELFF.

The table lists this clonotype with many counts. V gene TRBV20-1 combines with J gene TRBJ2-5; TRBD2 matches 7 bases. CDR1 DFQATT and CDR2 SNEGSKA come from the germline V gene (reference sequence). The CDR3 runs to 16 residues. The V gene end was trimmed by 6 bases and the J gene end by 2 bases; junction bases not matched to a gene: 15. The CDR3 bases are TGCAGTGCCCGGGGAGGGCTGGGGGGACTTCAAGAGACCCAGTACTTC. This codes for CSARGGLGGLQETQYF.

At least ten counts were recorded for this clonotype. The chain has TRBV27 and TRBJ2-5; TRBD2 aligns across 10 bases. Per germline, CDR1 MNHEY and CDR2 SMNVEV (reference sequence). V was clipped by 4 bases and J by 0 bases; unmatched bases: 8. CDR3 length: 17 amino acids. CDR3 sequence: CASSSMTSGLYQETQYF. CDR3 in DNA: TGTGCCAGCAGTTCCATGACTAGCGGGTTATACCAAGAGACCCAGTACTTC.

This clonotype appeared many times. CDR3 loop: CASSPKGGDTQYF. Written as DNA, the CDR3 is TGTGCCAGCAGCCCGAAGGGAGGAGATACGCAGTATTTT. The chain joins TRBV7-9 to TRBJ2-3; maybe TRBD2 (6 bases). Germline-derived CDR1 and CDR2 are SEHNR and FQNEAQ (reference sequence). The CDR3 totals 13 residues. V was pared by 5 bases and J by 5 bases, with 11 bases between.

This clonotype was counted many times. This chain uses TRBV20-1 with TRBJ2-5; 9 bases match TRBD1. This CDR3 is built from 13 residues. CDR1 DFQATT and CDR2 SNEGSKA come from the germline V gene (reference sequence). V dropped 3 bases and J dropped 2; count of bases not matched to a gene: 1. In DNA form, the CDR3 reads TGCAGTGCTAGGGACAGGGGACAAGAGACCCAGTACTTC. It specifies CSARDRGQETQYF.

This clonotype has at least ten counts. The chain couples TRBV28 to TRBJ1-1; TRBD1 matches at 10 bases. V trimming: 5 bases; J trimming: 3 bases; junction bases outside the gene matches: 9. This CDR3 has 16 amino acids. Germline V gene data show CDR1 as MDHEN and CDR2 as SYDVKM. The CDR3 here is CASSNRDRGVDTEAFF. For the CDR3, the DNA is TGTGCCAGCAGTAACAGGGACAGGGGAGTAGACACTGAAGCTTTCTTT.

There are many counts of this clonotype. The chain uses TRBV6-1 and TRBJ1-1; D might be TRBD1 (6 bases). Germline V gives CDR1 MNHNS, CDR2 SASEGT. This CDR3 is built from 14 residues. V was shortened by 6 bases and J by 1 base, with 12 bases between the two germline ends. The CDR3 here is CASSSGEGNTEAFF. CDR3 sequence (DNA): TGTGCCAGCAGCTCAGGGGAAGGGAACACTGAAGCTTTCTTT.

Many counts were recorded for this clonotype. V is TRBV27 and J is TRBJ2-5; 7 nucleotides agree with TRBD2. V lost 2 bases to trimming and J lost 5 bases; unmatched junction nucleotides: 2. Germline values: CDR1 MNHEY, CDR2 SMNVEV (reference sequence). The CDR3 sequence is 13 residues long. The CDR3: CASSLMGGETQYF. In DNA, the CDR3 is TGTGCCAGCAGTTTAATGGGAGGGGAGACCCAGTACTTC.

The sample holds a few counts of this clonotype. This chain links TRBV5-1 with TRBJ2-3, with 7 bases fitting TRBD2. Germline CDR1 is SGHRS and CDR2 is YFSETQ. Trimming at V came to 4 bases and at J to 5 bases, leaving 4 bases not matched to a gene. The CDR3 is 13 amino acids. The DNA for the CDR3 is TGCGCCAGCAGCCGTGGACTAGAAGATACGCAGTATTTT. Its protein product is CASSRGLEDTQYF.

At least ten counts were recorded for this clonotype. The rearrangement uses TRBV7-9 and TRBJ2-7; D possibly corresponds to TRBD2 (5 bases). This CDR3 contains 14 residues. Germline-derived CDR1 and CDR2 are SEHNR and FQNEAQ (reference sequence). Trimming removed 1 base from V and 4 bases from J, with 11 bases in between. Written as DNA, the CDR3 is TGTGCCAGCAGCTTAGGGAGGACTTCGTACGAGCAGTACTTC. Amino acids: CASSLGRTSYEQYF.

This clonotype came up many times. This chain joins TRBV28 and TRBJ2-7, with 11 bases that match TRBD1. CDR1 MDHEN and CDR2 SYDVKM come from the germline V gene. The CDR3 loop spans 15 amino acids. Trimming removed 6 bases from V and 0 bases from J; junction bases left unmatched: 4. The CDR3 region is CASSPGQGASYEQYF. CDR3 coding DNA: TGTGCCAGCAGCCCTGGACAGGGGGCCTCCTACGAGCAGTACTTC.

A note on this clonotype: A single base separates this from a much larger clone, so it may be a read error. CDR3: CATSGGTEGYGYTF. In nucleotides, the CDR3 is TGTGCCACCAGTGGCGGGACAGAAGGCTATGGCTACACCTTC. The chain recombines TRBV24-1 with TRBJ1-2; 7 bases agree with TRBD1. The trim removed 5 bases at V and 4 bases at J, leaving 6 bases unmatched. This CDR3 has 14 residues. The germline V gene encodes CDR1 KGHDR and CDR2 SFDVKD.

Many counts were recorded for this clonotype. This chain uses TRBV19 with TRBJ2-6; 8 bases fit TRBD1. CDR3 length equals 20 residues. Germline-derived CDR1 and CDR2 are LNHDA and SQIVND (reference sequence). The V gene end was trimmed by 3 bases and the J gene end by 0 bases; junction bases not matched to a gene: 13. The CDR3 nucleotides read TGTGCCAGTAGTATTCGCGGGACAGGCCATACGACCTCTGGGGCCAACGTCCTGACTTTC. It yields the protein CASSIRGTGHTTSGANVLTF.